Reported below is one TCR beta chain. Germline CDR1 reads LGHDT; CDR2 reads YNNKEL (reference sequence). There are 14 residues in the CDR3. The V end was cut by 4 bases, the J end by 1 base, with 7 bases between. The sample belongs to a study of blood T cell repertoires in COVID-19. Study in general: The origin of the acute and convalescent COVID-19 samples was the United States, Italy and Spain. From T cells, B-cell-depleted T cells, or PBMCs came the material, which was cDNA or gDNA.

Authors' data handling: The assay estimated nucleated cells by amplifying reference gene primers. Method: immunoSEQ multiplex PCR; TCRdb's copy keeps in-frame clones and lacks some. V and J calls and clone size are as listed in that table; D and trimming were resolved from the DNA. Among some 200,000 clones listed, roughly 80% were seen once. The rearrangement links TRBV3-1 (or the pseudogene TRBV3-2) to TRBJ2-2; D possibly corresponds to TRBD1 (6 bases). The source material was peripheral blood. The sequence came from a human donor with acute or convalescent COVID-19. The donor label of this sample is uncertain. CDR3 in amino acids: CASSRGQNTGELFF. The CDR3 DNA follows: TGTGCCAGCAGCCGGGGACAGAACACCGGGGAGCTGTTTTTT.